Listed here are 25 T cell receptor beta chains from one sample, sequenced in a study of cytomegalovirus exposure and HLA in healthy donors. The PCR made use of 60 Vbeta and 13 Jbeta primers. Clones were read by immunoSEQ multiplex PCR, and TCRdb kept only the in-frame ones, dropping some. The table lists 90,000 to 150,000 clones, 74% of them singletons. Sequenced input: PBMCs. The receptor source for this set is a human donor in good health.

This clone appeared a single time. V and J are TRBV5-1 and TRBJ1-1; TRBD1 aligns across 7 bases. V was clipped by 6 bases and J by 6 bases; unmatched bases: 8. This CDR3 contains 13 residues. CDR1 SGHRS and CDR2 YFSETQ come from the germline V gene. The DNA for the CDR3 is TGCGCCAGCACAGGGGGTGTTTCGTCTGAAGCTTTCTTT. As protein: CASTGGVSSEAFF.

The chain links TRBV25-1 to TRBJ2-7; 8 bases map to TRBD2. The CDR3 contains 15 residues. Per the germline V gene, CDR1 is MGHDK and CDR2 is SYGVNS. Unmatched junction bases numbered 8, after V lost 3 bases and J lost 4 bases. Here the CDR3 reads CASSDPGGAIYEQYF. The CDR3 DNA follows: TGTGCCAGCAGTGACCCGGGGGGGGCGATTTACGAGCAGTACTTC.

The chain uses TRBV28 and TRBJ1-4; TRBD1 aligns across 11 bases. The CDR3 sequence is 15 residues long. V lost 3 bases, J lost 8 bases, and 5 bases stayed unmatched. Germline CDR1 MDHEN, CDR2 SYDVKM. CDR3 sequence reads: CASSFLGTGGEKLFF. The CDR3, as DNA: TGTGCCAGCAGTTTTCTGGGGACAGGGGGGGAAAAACTGTTTTTT. The variable domain in full, completed from reference TRBV28 and TRBJ1-4, reads DVKVTQSSRYLVKRTGEKVFLECVQDMDHENMFWYRQDPGLGLRLIYFSYDVKMKEKGDIPEGYSVSREKKERFSLILESASTNQTSMYLCASSFLGTGGEKLFFGSGTQLSVL.

The chain carries TRBV6-6 and TRBJ2-7; D gene unclear. The CDR3 consists of 12 residues. From germline, CDR1 is MNHNY and CDR2 SVGAGI (reference sequence). The V gene lost 5 bases and the J gene lost 4 bases, with 9 bases spanning the gap. The CDR3 region is CASSTSTYEQYF. The CDR3, as DNA: TGTGCCAGCAGTACATCCACGTACGAGCAGTACTTC.

This sequence joins TRBV19 and TRBJ2-1; possible D gene TRBD2, 6 bases. The CDR3 totals 17 residues. The germline V and J ends were trimmed by 4 bases and 0 bases, with 16 bases remaining between them. The V gene's germline CDR1 is LNHDA and CDR2 SQIVND (reference sequence). The chain's CDR3 is CASSTGLPMSSYNEQFF. The CDR3 coding sequence is TGTGCCAGTAGTACGGGACTCCCTATGAGCTCCTACAATGAGCAGTTCTTC.

The V and J genes are TRBV25-1 and TRBJ2-3; 11 nucleotides line up with TRBD2. The CDR3 has 16 amino acids. Germline CDR1 MGHDK, CDR2 SYGVNS. Trimming took 5 bases from V and 0 from J; bases not matched to a gene: 4. CDR3 in amino acids: CASSPGTSGSTDTQYF. The DNA for the CDR3 is TGTGCCAGCAGTCCCGGGACTAGCGGAAGCACAGATACGCAGTATTTT.

The rearrangement links TRBV27 to TRBJ1-2; unclear D gene. CDR1 and CDR2 from the germline V gene are MNHEY and SMNVEV (reference sequence). The CDR3 is 12 residues long. V was cut by 3 bases and J by 8 bases, with 10 bases left in between. Here the CDR3 reads CASSLAGSGYTF. The CDR3 nucleotides are TGTGCCAGCAGTTTGGCGGGGAGCGGCTACACCTTC.

The V and J genes are TRBV7-3 and TRBJ2-1; 8 bases map to TRBD2. Germline values: CDR1 SGHTA, CDR2 FQGTGA. The CDR3 loop spans 17 amino acids. The junction had 15 bases not matched to a gene; V was cut back by 5 bases and J by 6 bases. CDR3 sequence: CASSNGGVAGFSNEQFF. The CDR3 bases are TGTGCCAGCAGCAATGGCGGTGTAGCGGGATTTTCCAATGAGCAGTTCTTC.

The chain carries TRBV28 and TRBJ2-3, with D uncertain. Trimming removed 2 bases from V and 4 bases from J, with 4 bases in between. The germline V gene encodes CDR1 MDHEN and CDR2 SYDVKM. This CDR3 region has 12 residues. Here the CDR3 reads CASSLVSDTQYF. CDR3 sequence (DNA): TGTGCCAGCAGTTTAGTCTCAGATACGCAGTATTTT.

This clone has more than one count but fewer than ten. This chain uses TRBV28 with TRBJ2-5, with D hard to call. The CDR3 length is 13 residues. With 2 bases removed from V and 4 bases from J, the gap between germline ends came to 8 bases. Germline V gene sequence: CDR1 MDHEN, CDR2 SYDVKM. CDR3 in amino acids: CASSLQVRETQYF. In nucleotides, the CDR3 is TGTGCCAGCAGTTTACAAGTCAGAGAGACCCAGTACTTC.

This chain uses TRBV6-1 with TRBJ1-3; no reliable D call. The CDR3 is 15 amino acids. CDR1 and CDR2 (germline): MNHNS, SASEGT. V lost 6 bases to trimming and J lost 0 bases, with 12 bases between them. CDR3 sequence: CASSSPRGSGNTIYF. The CDR3 nucleotides read TGTGCCAGCAGCTCCCCTCGGGGCTCTGGAAACACCATATATTTT.

The chain is built from TRBV23-1 and TRBJ1-2, with 9 nucleotides matching TRBD1. TRBV23-1 is classed as an ORF, of uncertain function. The CDR3 contains 17 residues. V lost 0 bases, J lost 2 bases, and 7 bases stayed unmatched. The CDR3 region is CASSQSKWGQGNYGYTF. CDR3 bases: TGCGCCAGCAGTCAATCGAAGTGGGGACAGGGAAACTATGGCTACACCTTC.

This clone was observed a single time. The chain employs TRBV29-1 and TRBJ2-5; TRBD2 matches 8 bases. Trimming removed 4 bases from V and 4 bases from J; junction bases left unmatched: 2. The CDR3 has 12 amino acids. The V gene's germline CDR1 is SQVTM and CDR2 ANQGSEA. The CDR3: CSVGAGVETQYF. CDR3 nucleotides: TGCAGCGTTGGAGCGGGAGTAGAGACCCAGTACTTC.

V usage is TRBV4-1 and J usage is TRBJ2-7, with a tentative D call TRBD1 (5 bases). Trimming removed 0 bases from V and 2 bases from J, with 8 bases in between. The germline gives CDR1 MGHRA, CDR2 YSYEKL. CDR3 length equals 14 residues. Here the CDR3 reads CASSQDRVPYEQYF. CDR3 DNA: TGCGCCAGCAGCCAAGACAGGGTCCCCTACGAGCAGTACTTC.

The chain joins TRBV7-6 to TRBJ2-5; 8 bases are a match to TRBD2. Germline V gene data show CDR1 as SGHVS and CDR2 as FNYEAQ. The CDR3 runs to 16 residues. V lost 1 base to trimming and J lost 4 bases; unmatched junction nucleotides: 8. CDR3 region: CASSLGGTRNGETQYF. DNA of the CDR3: TGTGCCAGCAGCTTAGGCGGGACTAGGAACGGAGAGACCCAGTACTTC. The entire variable domain, with the rest obtained from reference TRBV7-6 and TRBJ2-5, is as follows: GAGVSQSPRYKVTKRGQDVALRCDPISGHVSLYWYRQALGQGPEFLTYFNYEAQQDKSGLPNDRFSAERPEGSISTLTIQRTEQRDSAMYRCASSLGGTRNGETQYFGPGTRLLVL.

J is TRBJ2-3 and V is TRBV6-5, with D perhaps matching TRBD1 (6 bases). Trimming removed 7 bases from V and 1 base from J, with 15 bases in between. The CDR3 loop spans 15 amino acids. CDR1 MNHEY and CDR2 SVGAGI come from the germline V gene. CDR3 sequence: CASTPGADRTDTQYF. Written as DNA, the CDR3 is TGTGCCAGCACCCCAGGGGCGGACCGCACAGATACGCAGTATTTT.

This clone showed up just once. CDR3 sequence reads: CASSPYIQPQHF. Written as DNA, the CDR3 is TGTGCCAGCAGCCCTTATATTCAGCCCCAGCATTTT. The chain carries TRBV28 and TRBJ1-5; D unclear. This CDR3 is 12 amino acids long. V was clipped by 6 bases and J by 6 bases, with 9 bases between them. Per the germline V gene, CDR1 is MDHEN and CDR2 is SYDVKM.

As concerns this clone: The CDR3 does not close with the conserved phenylalanine or tryptophan, likely indicating a read error. The rearrangement uses TRBV30 and TRBJ1-1; D uncertain. Trimming took off 3 bases at V and 4 bases at J, with 18 bases between the two ends. This CDR3 spans 15 amino acids. Germline CDR1 reads GTSNPN; CDR2 reads SVGIG (reference sequence). This CDR3 is CAWSHPTGSGTEAFL. The CDR3 DNA is TGTGCCTGGAGCCACCCCACGGGGTCGGGCACTGAAGCTTTCCTT.

The V and J genes are TRBV6-5 and TRBJ1-3; D unresolved. V lost 9 bases to trimming and J lost 7 bases, with 10 bases between them. Germline CDR1 reads MNHEY; CDR2 reads SVGAGI. This CDR3 is built from 11 residues. CDR3 amino acids: CASGNGNTIYF. The CDR3 DNA reads as TGTGCCAGTGGAAACGGGAACACCATATATTTT.

This chain joins TRBV6-1 and TRBJ1-1, with D possibly matching TRBD1 (5 bases). CDR3 length equals 13 residues. Trimming took off 4 bases at V and 1 base at J, with 7 bases between the two ends. Germline loops: CDR1 MNHNS, CDR2 SASEGT. CDR3 in DNA: TGTGCCAGCAGTGCCGGACAGAACACTGAAGCTTTCTTT. Protein: CASSAGQNTEAFF.

This clone showed up just a few times. V is TRBV6-5 and J is TRBJ1-4, with 8 bases lining up with TRBD1. CDR1 and CDR2 from the germline V gene are MNHEY and SVGAGI. Unmatched junction bases numbered 8, after V lost 6 bases and J lost 8 bases. The CDR3 loop spans 14 amino acids. The DNA of the CDR3 is TGTGCCAGCAGATTCCAGGGGGCAGGGGAAAAACTGTTTTTT. Amino acids: CASRFQGAGEKLFF.

The rearrangement joins TRBV29-1 to TRBJ2-1; 13 bases line up with TRBD2. CDR3 length equals 18 residues. Losses at the gene ends were 0 bases for V and 1 base for J; bases not matched to a gene: 6. CDR1 and CDR2 from the germline V gene are SQVTM and ANQGSEA. The CDR3 DNA follows: TGCAGCGTTGAAGATGGGTGGACTAGCGGGAGATCCTACAATGAGCAGTTCTTC. It yields the protein CSVEDGWTSGRSYNEQFF.

V gene TRBV7-9 combines with J gene TRBJ2-6, with TRBD1 identical over 8 bases. The V and J ends lost 5 bases and 4 bases, in that order; junction bases with no gene match: 16. This CDR3 has 19 amino acids. Germline values: CDR1 SEHNR, CDR2 FQNEAQ (reference sequence). The CDR3 region has the DNA TGTGCCAGCAGCGACCCGGGCAGGGGGCGCAGAGAAGGGGCCAACGTCCTGACTTTC. Amino acid sequence: CASSDPGRGRREGANVLTF.

The chain carries TRBV19 and TRBJ2-1, with TRBD2 as a possible D gene (6 bases). V was cut by 7 bases and J by 7 bases, with 14 bases left in between. The germline CDR1 and CDR2 sequences are LNHDA and SQIVND (reference sequence). CDR3 size: 13 residues. For the CDR3, the DNA is TGTGCCAGTACCACTTGGGCGGGGAATGAGCAGTTCTTC. Its translation is CASTTWAGNEQFF.

This clone was detected a few times. The rearrangement links TRBV10-3 to TRBJ1-2; 7 bases are shared with TRBD1. The CDR3 is made up of 14 amino acids. Germline V gene data show CDR1 as ENHRY and CDR2 as SYGVKD. Germline trimming cut 6 bases from V and 5 bases from J; bases unmatched to any gene: 9. CDR3 nucleotide sequence: TGTGCCATCAGGAAGGACAGGACCGATTATGGCTACACCTTC. Amino acid sequence: CAIRKDRTDYGYTF.